This T cell receptor (beta chain) derives from a study of T cell clonotyping in hematopoietic cell transplantation. In regard to this clone: Its target is not known.

The protocol was immunoSEQ multiplex PCR, while the TCRdb copy is restricted to in-frame clones and leaves out a portion. The sample has around 1,800 clones; around 80% are singletons. Germline V lookup: CDR1 MNHEY, CDR2 SMNVEV (reference sequence). Deletions cut 4 bases from V and 0 bases from J, with 1 base between. The CDR3 runs 11 residues. General study results and limits: Recipient TCR diversity dropped after transplant; expanded clonotypes rose from day 30 to 180. At the given depth, recipient repertoires were over 95% de novo clonotypes. Higher Inverse Simpson Index values in graft donor and pretransplant recipient predicted broader posttransplant TCR diversity.

V and J are TRBV27 and TRBJ2-7; D remains unclear. Sample: peripheral blood mononuclear cells. The TCR was taken from a man aged 25-45 years in good health. Some clones in this sample may be carry-over from other donors' samples. The CDR3 nucleotides read TGTGCCAGCAGTTCCTCCTACGAGCAGTACTTC. This gives the protein CASSSSYEQYF.